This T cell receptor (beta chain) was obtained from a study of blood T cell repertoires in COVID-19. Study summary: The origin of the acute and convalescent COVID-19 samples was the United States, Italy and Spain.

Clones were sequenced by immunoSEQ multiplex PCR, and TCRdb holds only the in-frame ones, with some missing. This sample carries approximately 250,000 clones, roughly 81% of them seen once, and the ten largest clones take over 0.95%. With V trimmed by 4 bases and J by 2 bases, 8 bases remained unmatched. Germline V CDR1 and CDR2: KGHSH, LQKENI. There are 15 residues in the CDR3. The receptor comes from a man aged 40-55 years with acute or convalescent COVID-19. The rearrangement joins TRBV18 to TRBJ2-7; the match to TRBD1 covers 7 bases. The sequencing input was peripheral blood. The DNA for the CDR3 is TGTGCCAGCTCACGAGGGGGCAGTGGAGCCTACGAGCAGTACTTC. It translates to CASSRGGSGAYEQYF.